This T cell receptor (beta chain) was found in a study of identifying expanded T cells in peripheral blood. Repertoires were generated with immunoSEQ multiplex PCR, while TCRdb's copy carries only in-frame clones and drops some. The table records around 100,000 clones, roughly 88% of them present only once. In regard to this clone: Its matching antigen is unknown.

The V gene lost 3 bases and the J gene lost 0 bases, with 9 bases spanning the gap. The germline gives CDR1 KGHSH, CDR2 LQKENI. The CDR3 runs to 15 residues. During the collection period, no donor immune events like infections were recorded. Study findings and constraints: Variance in clone template counts between roughly two-week samples significantly increased with total template count across all healthy donors. Over approximately two and four weeks, about 15 and 19 clones changed, versus 1.2 between replicates.

The V call is TRBV18, the J call TRBJ1-3, with D maybe TRBD1 (5 bases). The clonotype was recovered from a person between 18 and 75 years old in good health. The source material was blood. The CDR3 nucleotides read TGTGCCAGCTCACCCAGGGACTACTCTGGAAACACCATATATTTT. Translation: CASSPRDYSGNTIYF.